Included here is one TCR beta chain sequence, with context. The sample originates from a study of blood T cell repertoires in COVID-19. About the research overall: In each case, the material was cDNA or gDNA derived from T cells, B-cell-depleted T cells, or PBMCs.

Measured with immunoSEQ multiplex PCR; TCRdb has only the in-frame clones, and not every one. Among about 140,000 clones listed, around 90% were seen once. The CDR3 length is 15 residues. Germline V gives CDR1 SNHLY, CDR2 FYNNEI. The V end lost 8 bases, the J end lost 0 bases, and 11 bases lay between the germline ends. V gene TRBV2 combines with J gene TRBJ1-6; tentative D call: TRBD1 (6 bases). The sample comprised peripheral blood. The sequence was obtained from a woman between 45 and 60 years old with acute or convalescent COVID-19. In DNA, the CDR3 is TGTGCCAGCGGGGCACAGGGCTCCTATAATTCACCCCTCCACTTT. It translates to CASGAQGSYNSPLHF.